This record looks at one TCR beta chain sequence and its context. Its antigen remains unknown. This sample was taken from a study of T cell responses to AZD1222 COVID-19 vaccine. About the study: Second-dose intervals near 4 or 12 weeks were combined.

Study outcomes and limitations: Most donors were white British and more were female, and clonal diversity was possibly underestimated.

CDR1 and CDR2 from the germline V gene are ENHRY and SYGVKD. The CDR3 covers 15 residues. Trimming took 10 bases from V and 2 from J; bases not matched to a gene: 8. The assay was immunoSEQ multiplex PCR, and TCRdb's table has in-frame clones only and misses some. The sample lists 150,000 to 200,000 clones, 85% to 95% occurring once. The V call is TRBV10-3, the J call TRBJ2-2, with TRBD2 identical over 9 bases. This TCR derives from an adult in good health. The sample was peripheral blood, taken on day 0 of AZD1222 vaccination. CDR3 residues: CATHTSGRNTGELFF. CDR3 in DNA: TGTGCCACACATACTAGCGGGCGAAACACCGGGGAGCTGTTTTTT.